This T cell receptor (beta chain) was identified during a study of regulatory and conventional T cells in RAG deficiency. Study conclusions and caveats: Compared with controls, unique Treg TCR beta sequences dropped around 100-fold in Omenn syndrome and CID/AS.

The germline CDR1 and CDR2 sequences are SGHNT and YYREEE (reference sequence). The CDR3 runs to 13 residues. With 3 bases removed from V and 5 bases from J, the gap between germline ends came to 12 bases. The sorted conventional CD4+ T cells were CD25-low and CD127-high, with genomic DNA sequenced. TCRdb keeps only in-frame clones here, not all; method: immunoSEQ multiplex PCR. This sample has approximately 30,000 clones; 90% to 97% occur once, and the top ten carry roughly 0.32%. Notes on this clone: Its specificity is unknown.

These data were also filed under a second study, of regulatory T cells. That source reports: The PCR used 52 TRBV and 13 TRBJ primers.

The source is a human donor in good health. Sequencing used CD25- CD4+ T cells sorted from blood. The chain recombines TRBV5-4 with TRBJ2-7; D ambiguous. CDR3 DNA: TGTGCCAGCAGCTCGCGGTGGGTTGACGAGCAGTACTTC. It is translated as CASSSRWVDEQYF.